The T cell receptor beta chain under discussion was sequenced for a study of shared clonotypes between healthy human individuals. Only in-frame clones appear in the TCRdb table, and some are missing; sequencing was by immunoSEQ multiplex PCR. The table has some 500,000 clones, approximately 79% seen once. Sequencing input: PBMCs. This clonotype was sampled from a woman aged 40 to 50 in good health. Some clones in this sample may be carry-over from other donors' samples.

The CDR3 region has the DNA TGTGCCAGCTCACCCCGGATGTGGAACACTGAAGCTTTCTTT. This translates into CASSPRMWNTEAFF. The rearrangement joins TRBV18 to TRBJ1-1; D remains unclear. From germline, CDR1 is KGHSH and CDR2 LQKENI. The V gene lost 3 bases and the J gene lost 1 base, with 9 bases spanning the gap. The CDR3 extends over 14 amino acids.